Sequencing of this T cell receptor (beta chain) was carried out in a study of human T cells and chemical hapten exposure. This clonotype was observed a handful of times. Its antigen is unidentified. CDR1 is SEHNR and CDR2 is FQNEAQ in the germline V gene (reference sequence). Trimming took 3 bases from V and 7 from J; bases not matched to a gene: 9. This CDR3 has 16 amino acids. Time point indicated: patch test 1, 2 weeks after DPC sensitization. The treatment: therapeutic diphenylcyclopropenone sensitization with weekly scalp DPC. Study-level results: Sensitizing to DPC left TCRs with a frequency above 1 in 1000 unaltered.

In the original workflow: A per-sample median of approximately 87,000 TCRs was observed, with counts ranging from roughly 20,000 to 700,000. TCRdb independently ran MiXCR on the RACE reads; one entry per CDR3 protein. Here the V and J calls rest on TCRdb's processing, not on the authors' analysis. The sample carries roughly 180,000 distinct CDR3 sequences, about 20% recorded once. The specimen was whole blood, collected in connection with sensitization to the hapten diphenylcyclopropenone (DPC). This chain uses TRBV7-9 with TRBJ1-4, with 9 bases identical to TRBD1. The source is a woman in her fifties or sixties with alopecia areata. Some clones in this sample may be carry-over from other donors' samples. CDR3 coding DNA: TGTGCCAGCAGCTTCACCACGACAGGGGGTGTTGAAAAACTGTTTTTT. Translation: CASSFTTTGGVEKLFF.